The source of this T cell receptor (beta chain) is a study of T cell repertoires in cytomegalovirus infection. This clonotype was seen ten or more times. No antigen is known for it. TCRdb processed the reads anew with MiXCR; each CDR3 protein has one entry. The table has about 890,000 distinct CDR3 sequences, roughly a third seen once. This CDR3 has 15 amino acids. Germline-derived CDR1 and CDR2 are SGHVS and FNYEAQ. The germline V and J ends were trimmed by 1 base and 1 base, with 7 bases remaining between them. The rearrangement joins TRBV7-6 to TRBJ2-2; unclear D gene. The TCR comes from a human donor in good health (CMV status not recorded). Some clones in this sample may be carry-over from other donors' samples. The sample here was cultured CD8+ T cells from PBMCs, taken from culture after CMV antigen stimulation. CDR3 sequence reads: CASSLGQMNTGELFF. CDR3 coding DNA: TGTGCCAGCAGCTTAGGGCAGATGAACACCGGGGAGCTGTTTTTT.